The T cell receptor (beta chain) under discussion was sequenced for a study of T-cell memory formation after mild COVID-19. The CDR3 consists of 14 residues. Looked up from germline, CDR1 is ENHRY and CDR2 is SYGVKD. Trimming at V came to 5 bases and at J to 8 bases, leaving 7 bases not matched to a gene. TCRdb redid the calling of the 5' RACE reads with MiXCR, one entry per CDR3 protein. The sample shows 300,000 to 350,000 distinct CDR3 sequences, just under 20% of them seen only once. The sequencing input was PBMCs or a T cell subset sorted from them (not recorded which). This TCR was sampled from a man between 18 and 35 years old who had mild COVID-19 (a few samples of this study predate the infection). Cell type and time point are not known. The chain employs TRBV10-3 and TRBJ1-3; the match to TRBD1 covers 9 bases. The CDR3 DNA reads TGTGCCATCAGTCGCTCGGGACAGGGAGACACCATATATTTT. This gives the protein CAISRSGQGDTIYF.